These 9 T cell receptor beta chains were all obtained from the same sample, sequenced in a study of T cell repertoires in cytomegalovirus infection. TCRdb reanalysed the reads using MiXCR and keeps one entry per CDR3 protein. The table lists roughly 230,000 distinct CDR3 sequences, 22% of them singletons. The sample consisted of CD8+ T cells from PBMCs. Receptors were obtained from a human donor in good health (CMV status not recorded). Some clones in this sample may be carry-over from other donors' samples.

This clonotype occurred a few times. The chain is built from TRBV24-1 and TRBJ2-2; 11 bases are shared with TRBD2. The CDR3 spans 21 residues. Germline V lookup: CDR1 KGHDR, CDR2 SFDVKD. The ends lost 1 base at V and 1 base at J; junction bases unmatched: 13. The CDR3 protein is CATSDLPRTSGGPMNTGELFF. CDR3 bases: TGTGCCACCAGTGATTTACCCCGCACTAGCGGGGGCCCTATGAACACCGGGGAGCTGTTTTTT.

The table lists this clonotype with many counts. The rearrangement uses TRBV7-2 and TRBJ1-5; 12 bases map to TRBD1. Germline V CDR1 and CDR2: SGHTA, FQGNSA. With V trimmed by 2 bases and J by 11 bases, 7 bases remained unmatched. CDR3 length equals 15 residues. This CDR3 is CASSLRGQGAATQHF. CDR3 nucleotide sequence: TGTGCCAGCAGCTTAAGGGGACAGGGGGCGGCGACCCAGCATTTT.

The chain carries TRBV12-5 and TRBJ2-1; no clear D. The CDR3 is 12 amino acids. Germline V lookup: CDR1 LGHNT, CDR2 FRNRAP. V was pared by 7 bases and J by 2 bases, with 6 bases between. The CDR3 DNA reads TGTGCTAGTGCCACCCCCTACAATGAGCAGTTCTTC. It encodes CASATPYNEQFF.

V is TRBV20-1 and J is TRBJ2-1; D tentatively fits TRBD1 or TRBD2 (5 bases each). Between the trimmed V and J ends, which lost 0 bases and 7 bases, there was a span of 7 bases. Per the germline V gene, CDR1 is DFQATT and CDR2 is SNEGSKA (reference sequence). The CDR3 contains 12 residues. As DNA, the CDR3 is TGCAGTGCTAGAGATTGGGGGAATGAGCAGTTCTTC. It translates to CSARDWGNEQFF.

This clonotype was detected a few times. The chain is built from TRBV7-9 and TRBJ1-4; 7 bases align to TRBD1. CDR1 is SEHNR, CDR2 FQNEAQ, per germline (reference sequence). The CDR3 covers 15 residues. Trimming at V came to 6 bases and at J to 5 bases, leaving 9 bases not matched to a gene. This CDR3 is CASRRTGTENEKLFF. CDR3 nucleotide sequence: TGTGCCAGCAGACGAACGGGGACAGAAAATGAAAAACTGTTTTTT.

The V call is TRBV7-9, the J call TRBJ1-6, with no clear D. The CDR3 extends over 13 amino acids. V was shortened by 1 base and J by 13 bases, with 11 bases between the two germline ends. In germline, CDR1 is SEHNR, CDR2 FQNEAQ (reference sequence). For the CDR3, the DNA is TGTGCCAGCAGCTTAGGGAATTTAGATCCCCTCCACTTT. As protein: CASSLGNLDPLHF.

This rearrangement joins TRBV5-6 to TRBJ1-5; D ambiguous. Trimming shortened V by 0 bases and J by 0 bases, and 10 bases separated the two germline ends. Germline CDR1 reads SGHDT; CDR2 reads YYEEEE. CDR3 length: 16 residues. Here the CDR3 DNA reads TGTGCCAGCAGCTTGGTCGGAGATTATAGCAATCAGCCCCAGCATTTT. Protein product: CASSLVGDYSNQPQHF.

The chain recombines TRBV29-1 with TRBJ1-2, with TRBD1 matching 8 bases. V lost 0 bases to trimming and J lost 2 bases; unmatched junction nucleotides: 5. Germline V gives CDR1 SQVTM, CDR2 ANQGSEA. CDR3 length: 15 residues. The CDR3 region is CSVEDRQGANYGYTF. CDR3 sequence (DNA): TGCAGCGTTGAAGATCGGCAGGGGGCCAACTATGGCTACACCTTC.

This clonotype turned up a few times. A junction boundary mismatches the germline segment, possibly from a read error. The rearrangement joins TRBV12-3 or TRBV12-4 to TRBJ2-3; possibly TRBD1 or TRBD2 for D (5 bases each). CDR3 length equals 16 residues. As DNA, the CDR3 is TGTGCTAGCAGTAAGAATCCCGGGGCCGGCACAGATACGCAGTATTTT. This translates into CASSKNPGAGTDTQYF.